This T cell receptor (beta chain) was sequenced during a study of T cell repertoires in cytomegalovirus infection. Study context: TCR beta signatures that were public indicated CMV infection and matching HLA type. Study-wide results and caveats: Predominance within the ex vivo response was attributable to HLA-C-restricted CMV-specific TCR beta clonotypes. Cumulated frequencies of public TCR beta families served to identify carriers of CMV plus the relevant HLA.

Germline V gene sequence: CDR1 SNHLY, CDR2 FYNNEI. CDR3 length: 14 amino acids. Trimming pared 2 bases from V and 5 bases from J, leaving 12 bases between. TCRdb passed the reads through MiXCR, listing each CDR3 protein once. The repertoire has fewer than 550,000 distinct CDR3 sequences, about 11% of them found once; the top ten carry 10%. This clonotype was seen a handful of times. Its antigen is undetermined. The rearrangement links TRBV2 to TRBJ2-5, with D perhaps assigned TRBD1 or TRBD2 (6 bases each). The sequence derives from a human donor in good health (CMV status not recorded). Some clones in this sample may be carry-over from other donors' samples. Sequencing input: PBMCs. The CDR3 loop reads CASSERGVGETQYF. The CDR3 coding sequence is TGTGCCAGCAGTGAAAGGGGGGTAGGGGAGACCCAGTACTTC.